The rows below give T cell receptor beta chains drawn from one sample of a study of T cell responses to AZD1222 COVID-19 vaccine. Sequenced by immunoSEQ multiplex PCR; TCRdb stores in-frame clones only, minus some. The sample holds roughly 140,000 clones; more than 80% are singletons and the top ten take 3% to 3.5%. Sample: peripheral blood, taken 28 days after the second AZD1222 dose. These receptor sequences come from an adult who received the AZD1222 COVID-19 vaccine. Each CDR3 is given with its conserved first and last residue. Each record gives: CDR3 length, J gene, V gene, clone size, D gene, CDR3 DNA, CDR3 protein. The D gene is left open where the match is weak. Clone size, where shown, is once, few, many, or a class for clones that have expanded.

cdr3_length: 17
j_call: TRBJ2-1
v_call: TRBV10-2
clone_size: .
d_call: .
cdr3_nt: TGCGCCAGCAGTGACCCCCGGGCAGGGGGGATTCACCGGGAGCAGTTCTTC
cdr3_aa: CASSDPRAGGIHREQFF

cdr3_length: 13
j_call: TRBJ2-1
v_call: TRBV6-5
clone_size: few
d_call: .
cdr3_nt: TGTGCCAGCAGTTATGGCGGCTACAATGAGCAGTTCTTC
cdr3_aa: CASSYGGYNEQFF

cdr3_length: 14
j_call: TRBJ1-1
v_call: TRBV9
clone_size: .
d_call: .
cdr3_nt: TGTGCCAGCAGCGTAGATAAGATGAACACTGAAGCTTTCTTT
cdr3_aa: CASSVDKMNTEAFF

cdr3_length: 17
j_call: TRBJ1-1
v_call: TRBV21-1
clone_size: .
d_call: .
cdr3_nt: TGTGCCAGCAGCAAAGCTAGCTGGAGCCCTAGGAACACTGAAGCTTTCTTT
cdr3_aa: CASSKASWSPRNTEAFF

cdr3_length: 14
j_call: TRBJ2-1
v_call: TRBV24-1
clone_size: .
d_call: .
cdr3_nt: TGTGCCACCAGTGACCTTGTGCGAGACAATGAGCAGTTCTTC
cdr3_aa: CATSDLVRDNEQFF

cdr3_length: 15
j_call: TRBJ1-2
v_call: TRBV9
clone_size: .
d_call: TRBD1
cdr3_nt: TGTGCCAGCAGCGAAAACCGGGACAGGGACTATGGCTACACCTTC
cdr3_aa: CASSENRDRDYGYTF

cdr3_length: 13
j_call: TRBJ2-7
v_call: TRBV5-6
clone_size: .
d_call: .
cdr3_nt: TGTGCCAGCAGCTCCGGCGGCCCGTACGAGCAGTACTTC
cdr3_aa: CASSSGGPYEQYF

cdr3_length: 14
j_call: TRBJ1-6
v_call: TRBV19
clone_size: once
d_call: TRBD1
cdr3_nt: TGTGCCAGTAGTATAGTGGGACAGCCTTCACCCCTCCACTTT
cdr3_aa: CASSIVGQPSPLHF

cdr3_length: 13
j_call: TRBJ1-2
v_call: TRBV18
clone_size: .
d_call: .
cdr3_nt: TGTGCCAGCTCCCCCGAACTGAACTATGGCTACACCTTC
cdr3_aa: CASSPELNYGYTF

cdr3_length: 15
j_call: TRBJ2-7
v_call: TRBV9
clone_size: .
d_call: .
cdr3_nt: TGTGCCAGCAGCGTAGCTGACAGCCAACCCTACGAGCAGTACTTC
cdr3_aa: CASSVADSQPYEQYF

cdr3_length: 14
j_call: TRBJ2-2
v_call: TRBV16
clone_size: once
d_call: .
cdr3_nt: TGTGCCAGCAGCCAGATAAGTGAAGCCGGGGAGCTGTTTTTT
cdr3_aa: CASSQISEAGELFF

cdr3_length: 18
j_call: TRBJ2-3
v_call: TRBV6-6
clone_size: .
d_call: TRBD2
cdr3_nt: TGTGCCAGCAGTCGGCCCCCGGGACTAGCGGGATACACAGATACGCAGTATTTT
cdr3_aa: CASSRPPGLAGYTDTQYF

cdr3_length: 18
j_call: TRBJ1-3
v_call: TRBV7-9
clone_size: .
d_call: TRBD1
cdr3_nt: TGTGCCAGCAGCTTAGTCGGGGGACAGCTAGTCTCTGGAAACACCATATATTTT
cdr3_aa: CASSLVGGQLVSGNTIYF

cdr3_length: 13
j_call: TRBJ1-3
v_call: TRBV30
clone_size: .
d_call: .
cdr3_nt: TGTGCCTGGGGCACTTCCACTGGAAACACCATATATTTT
cdr3_aa: CAWGTSTGNTIYF

cdr3_length: 14
j_call: TRBJ1-6
v_call: TRBV19
clone_size: .
d_call: .
cdr3_nt: TGTGCCAGTGCGGACACTCGCTATAATTCACCCCTCCACTTT
cdr3_aa: CASADTRYNSPLHF

cdr3_length: 18
j_call: TRBJ1-3
v_call: TRBV21-1
clone_size: once
d_call: .
cdr3_nt: TGTGCCAGCAGCAAAAGGTTGAATCGGACAGAGTCTGGAAACACCATATATTTT
cdr3_aa: CASSKRLNRTESGNTIYF

cdr3_length: 14
j_call: TRBJ2-1
v_call: TRBV9
clone_size: .
d_call: .
cdr3_nt: TGTGCCAGCAGCCCGCAGGGGCAGGGCAATGAGCAGTTCTTC
cdr3_aa: CASSPQGQGNEQFF

cdr3_length: 14
j_call: TRBJ1-6
v_call: TRBV6-5
clone_size: .
d_call: .
cdr3_nt: TGTGCCAGCAATTCCGGGACAAATAATTCACCCCTCCACTTT
cdr3_aa: CASNSGTNNSPLHF

cdr3_length: 16
j_call: TRBJ2-7
v_call: TRBV5-1
clone_size: few
d_call: TRBD1
cdr3_nt: TGCGCCAGCAGCTTGGATCCCGGGACAGGCATCAACGAGCAGTACTTC
cdr3_aa: CASSLDPGTGINEQYF

cdr3_length: 14
j_call: TRBJ1-2
v_call: TRBV27
clone_size: few
d_call: .
cdr3_nt: TGTGCCAGCAGTTTACGGCGGGAGAACTATGGCTACACCTTC
cdr3_aa: CASSLRRENYGYTF

cdr3_length: 13
j_call: TRBJ2-7
v_call: TRBV27
clone_size: .
d_call: .
cdr3_nt: TGTGCCAGCAGTTTAGGGGTCGACTACGAGCAGTACTTC
cdr3_aa: CASSLGVDYEQYF

cdr3_length: 15
j_call: TRBJ2-7
v_call: TRBV10-1
clone_size: .
d_call: TRBD2
cdr3_nt: TGCGCCAGCAGAACTAGCGGGAGAAACCCATACGAGCAGTACTTC
cdr3_aa: CASRTSGRNPYEQYF

cdr3_length: 17
j_call: TRBJ2-2
v_call: TRBV10-3
clone_size: .
d_call: TRBD2
cdr3_nt: TGTGCCATCAGTGAGTCCGGGACTAGCGTGGGCACCGGGGAGCTGTTTTTT
cdr3_aa: CAISESGTSVGTGELFF

cdr3_length: 14
j_call: TRBJ2-7
v_call: TRBV5-6
clone_size: .
d_call: TRBD2
cdr3_nt: TGTGCCAGCAGCCCGAGACTAGCGGGCTACGAGCAGTACTTC
cdr3_aa: CASSPRLAGYEQYF

cdr3_length: 14
j_call: TRBJ2-7
v_call: TRBV7-2
clone_size: .
d_call: TRBD2
cdr3_nt: TGTGCCAGCAGCACTTGGACTAGCGGGAGAGGGCAGTACTTC
cdr3_aa: CASSTWTSGRGQYF

cdr3_length: 12
j_call: TRBJ2-7
v_call: TRBV5-1
clone_size: .
d_call: .
cdr3_nt: TGCGCCAGCAGCTTTCAGGGGCACGAGCAGTACTTC
cdr3_aa: CASSFQGHEQYF

cdr3_length: 14
j_call: TRBJ2-7
v_call: TRBV30
clone_size: .
d_call: .
cdr3_nt: TGTGCCTGGAGTGTTGGGGTGCTCGGTAGAGAGCAGTACTTC
cdr3_aa: CAWSVGVLGREQYF

cdr3_length: 12
j_call: TRBJ1-2
v_call: TRBV3-1/TRBV3-2
clone_size: .
d_call: TRBD1
cdr3_nt: TGTGCCAGCAGCCGGACAGGGTATGGCTACACCTTC
cdr3_aa: CASSRTGYGYTF

cdr3_length: 18
j_call: TRBJ2-7
v_call: TRBV27
clone_size: .
d_call: .
cdr3_nt: TGTGCCAGCAGTCCCTATGGTCCCACCTCAATCTCCTCCTACGAGCAGTACTTC
cdr3_aa: CASSPYGPTSISSYEQYF

cdr3_length: 17
j_call: TRBJ1-1
v_call: TRBV18
clone_size: .
d_call: TRBD1
cdr3_nt: TGTGCCAGCTCACCACGGGTAGGGGGCTCTGGGTACACTGAAGCTTTCTTT
cdr3_aa: CASSPRVGGSGYTEAFF

cdr3_length: 16
j_call: TRBJ2-5
v_call: TRBV5-6
clone_size: .
d_call: TRBD2
cdr3_nt: TGTGCCAGCAGCCCTAGCGGGAGGCAAGGAAGAGAGACCCAGTACTTC
cdr3_aa: CASSPSGRQGRETQYF

cdr3_length: 13
j_call: TRBJ2-5
v_call: TRBV5-4
clone_size: .
d_call: .
cdr3_nt: TGTGCCAGCAGCCCGGACTGGTCCGAGACCCAGTACTTC
cdr3_aa: CASSPDWSETQYF